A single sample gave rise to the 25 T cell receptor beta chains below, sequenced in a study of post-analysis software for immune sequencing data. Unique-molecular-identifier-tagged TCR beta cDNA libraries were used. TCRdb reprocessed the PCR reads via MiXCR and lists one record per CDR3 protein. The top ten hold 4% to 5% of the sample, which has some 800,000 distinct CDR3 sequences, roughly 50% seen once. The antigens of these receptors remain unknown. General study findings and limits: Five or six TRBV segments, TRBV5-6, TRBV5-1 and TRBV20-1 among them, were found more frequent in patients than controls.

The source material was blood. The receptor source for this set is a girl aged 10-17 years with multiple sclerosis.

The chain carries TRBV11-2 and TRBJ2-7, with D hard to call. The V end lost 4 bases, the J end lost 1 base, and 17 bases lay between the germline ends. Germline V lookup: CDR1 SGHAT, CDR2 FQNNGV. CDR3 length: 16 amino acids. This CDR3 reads CASSSRSPGFSYEQYF. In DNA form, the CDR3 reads TGTGCCAGCAGCTCAAGATCCCCTGGCTTTTCCTACGAGCAGTACTTC.

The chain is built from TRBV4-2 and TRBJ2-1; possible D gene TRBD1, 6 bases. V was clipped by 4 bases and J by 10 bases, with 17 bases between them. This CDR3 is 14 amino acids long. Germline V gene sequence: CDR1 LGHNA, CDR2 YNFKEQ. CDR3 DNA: TGTGCCAGCAGCCCTGGGGGCCCTATGAGGGAGCAGTTCTTC. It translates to CASSPGGPMREQFF.

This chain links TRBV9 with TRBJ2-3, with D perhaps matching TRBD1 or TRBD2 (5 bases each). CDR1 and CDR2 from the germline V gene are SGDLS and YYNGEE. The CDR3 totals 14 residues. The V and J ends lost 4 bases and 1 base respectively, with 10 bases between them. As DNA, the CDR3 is TGTGCCAGCAGCCGACTGGGGGGCACAGATACGCAGTATTTT. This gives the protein CASSRLGGTDTQYF.

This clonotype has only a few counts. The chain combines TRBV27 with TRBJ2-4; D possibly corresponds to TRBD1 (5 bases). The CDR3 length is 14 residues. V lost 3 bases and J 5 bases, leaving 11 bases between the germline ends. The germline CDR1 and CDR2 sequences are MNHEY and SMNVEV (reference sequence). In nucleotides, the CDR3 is TGTGCCAGCAGTTTCAGCACAGGTGAAAACATTCAGTACTTC. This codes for CASSFSTGENIQYF.

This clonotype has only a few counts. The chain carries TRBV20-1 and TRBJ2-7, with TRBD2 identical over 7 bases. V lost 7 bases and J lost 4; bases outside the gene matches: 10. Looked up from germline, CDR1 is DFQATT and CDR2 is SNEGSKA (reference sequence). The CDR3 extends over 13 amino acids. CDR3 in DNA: TGCAGTGGCGGGAGTGAGTACTATTACGAGCAGTACTTC. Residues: CSGGSEYYYEQYF.

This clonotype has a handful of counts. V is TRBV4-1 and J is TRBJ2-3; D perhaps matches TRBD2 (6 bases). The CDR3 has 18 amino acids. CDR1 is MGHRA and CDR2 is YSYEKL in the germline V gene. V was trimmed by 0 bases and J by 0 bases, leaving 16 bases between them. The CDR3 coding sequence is TGCGCCAGCAGCCAAGATGGGAACGGGGGTCCTAGCACAGATACGCAGTATTTT. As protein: CASSQDGNGGPSTDTQYF.

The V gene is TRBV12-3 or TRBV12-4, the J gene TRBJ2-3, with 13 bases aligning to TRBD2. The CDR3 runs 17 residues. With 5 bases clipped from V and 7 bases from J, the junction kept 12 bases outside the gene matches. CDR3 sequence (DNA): TGTGCCAGCAGTCCCTCTTCACTAGCGGGAGGGCCTAATACGCAGTATTTT. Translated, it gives CASSPSSLAGGPNTQYF.

In DNA form, the CDR3 reads TGCGCCAGCAGCTCGCGGGAGAAGGGCTACGAGCAGTACTTC. Translated: CASSSREKGYEQYF. The chain has TRBV5-1 and TRBJ2-7, with 7 bases lining up with TRBD2. CDR1 and CDR2 (germline): SGHRS, YFSETQ. The junction had 6 bases not matched to a gene; V was cut back by 3 bases and J by 3 bases. This CDR3 is 14 amino acids long.

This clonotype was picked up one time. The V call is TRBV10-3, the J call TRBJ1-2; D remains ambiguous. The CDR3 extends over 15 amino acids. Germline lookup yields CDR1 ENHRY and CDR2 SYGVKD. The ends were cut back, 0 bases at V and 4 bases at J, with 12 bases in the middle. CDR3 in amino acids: CAISESGYSVYGYTF. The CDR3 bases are TGTGCCATCAGTGAGTCGGGGTACAGCGTCTATGGCTACACCTTC.

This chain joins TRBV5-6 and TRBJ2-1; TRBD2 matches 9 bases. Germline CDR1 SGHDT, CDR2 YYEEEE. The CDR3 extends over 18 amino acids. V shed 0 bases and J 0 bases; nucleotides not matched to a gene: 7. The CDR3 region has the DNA TGTGCCAGCAGCTTGGGCGGGAGGGAACTCAGCTCCTACAATGAGCAGTTCTTC. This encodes CASSLGGRELSSYNEQFF.

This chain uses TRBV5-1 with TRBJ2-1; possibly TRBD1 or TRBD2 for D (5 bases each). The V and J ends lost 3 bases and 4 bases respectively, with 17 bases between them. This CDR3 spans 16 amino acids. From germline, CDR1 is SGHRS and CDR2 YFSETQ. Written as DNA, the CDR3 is TGCGCCAGCAGCTCGCAGCCGGGACCTCTATACAATGAGCAGTTCTTC. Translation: CASSSQPGPLYNEQFF.

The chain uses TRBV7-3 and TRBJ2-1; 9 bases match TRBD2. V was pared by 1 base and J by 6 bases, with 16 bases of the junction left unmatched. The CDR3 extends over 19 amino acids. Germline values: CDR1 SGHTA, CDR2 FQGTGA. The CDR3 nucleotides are TGTGCCAGCAGCTTAAGGCCCCAACCCCTAGCGGGAATTTCCAATGAGCAGTTCTTC. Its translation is CASSLRPQPLAGISNEQFF.

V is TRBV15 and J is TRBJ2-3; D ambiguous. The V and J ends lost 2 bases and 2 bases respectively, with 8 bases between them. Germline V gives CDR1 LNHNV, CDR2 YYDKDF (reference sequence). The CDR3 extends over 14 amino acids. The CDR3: CATSRQLITDTQYF. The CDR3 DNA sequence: TGTGCCACCAGCAGACAACTAATCACAGATACGCAGTATTTT.

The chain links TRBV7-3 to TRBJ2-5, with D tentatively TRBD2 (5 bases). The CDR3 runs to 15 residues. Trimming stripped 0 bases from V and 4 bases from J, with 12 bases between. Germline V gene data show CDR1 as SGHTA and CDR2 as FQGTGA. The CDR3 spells CASSLTPVRGETQYF. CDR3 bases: TGTGCCAGCAGCTTAACTCCGGTACGGGGAGAGACCCAGTACTTC.

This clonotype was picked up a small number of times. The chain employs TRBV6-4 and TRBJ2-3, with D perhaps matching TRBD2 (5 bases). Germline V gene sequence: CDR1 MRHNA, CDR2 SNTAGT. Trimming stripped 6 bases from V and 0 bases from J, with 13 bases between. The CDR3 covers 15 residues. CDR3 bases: TGTGCCAGCAGCCCCGAGGGCGGGAGCACAGATACGCAGTATTTT. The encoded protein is CASSPEGGSTDTQYF.

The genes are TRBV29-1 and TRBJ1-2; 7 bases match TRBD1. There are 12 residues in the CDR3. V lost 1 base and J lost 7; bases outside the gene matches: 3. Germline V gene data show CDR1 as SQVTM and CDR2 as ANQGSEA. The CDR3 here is CSVEGQGSGYTF. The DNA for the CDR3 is TGCAGCGTTGAAGGACAGGGATCTGGCTACACCTTC. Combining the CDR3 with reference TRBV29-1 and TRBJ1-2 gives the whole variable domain SAVISQKPSRDICQRGTSLTIQCQVDSQVTMMFWYRQQPGQSLTLIATANQGSEATYESGFVIDKFPISRPNLTFSTLTVSNMSPEDSSIYLCSVEGQGSGYTFGSGTRLTVV.

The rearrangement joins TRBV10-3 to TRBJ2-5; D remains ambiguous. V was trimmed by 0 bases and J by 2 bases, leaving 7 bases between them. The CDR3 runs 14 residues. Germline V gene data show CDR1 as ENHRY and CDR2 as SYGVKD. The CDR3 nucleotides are TGTGCCATCAGTGAGTCTGGCGATCAAGAGACCCAGTACTTC. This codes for CAISESGDQETQYF.

CDR3: CSASRGAGYETQYF. CDR3 in DNA: TGCAGTGCTAGTAGGGGGGCCGGTTATGAGACCCAGTACTTC. V usage is TRBV20-1 and J usage is TRBJ2-5, with D perhaps being TRBD1 or TRBD2 (6 bases each). The CDR3 covers 14 residues. In germline, CDR1 is DFQATT, CDR2 SNEGSKA (reference sequence). V was trimmed by 3 bases and J by 5 bases, leaving 16 bases between them.

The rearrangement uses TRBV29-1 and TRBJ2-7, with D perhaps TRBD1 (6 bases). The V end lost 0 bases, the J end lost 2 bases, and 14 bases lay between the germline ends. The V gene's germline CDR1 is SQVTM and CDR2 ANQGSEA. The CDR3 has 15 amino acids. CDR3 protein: CSVEDNRESAYEQYF. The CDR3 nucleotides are TGCAGCGTTGAAGATAACAGGGAAAGTGCCTACGAGCAGTACTTC.

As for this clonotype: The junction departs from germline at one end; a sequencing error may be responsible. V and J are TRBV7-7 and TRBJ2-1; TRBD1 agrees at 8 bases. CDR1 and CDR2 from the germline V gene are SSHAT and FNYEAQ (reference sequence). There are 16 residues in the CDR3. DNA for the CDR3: TGTGCTAGCAGCTTAGCGGTATTTGGACAGGGCGATGAGCAGTTCTTC. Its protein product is CASSLAVFGQGDEQFF.

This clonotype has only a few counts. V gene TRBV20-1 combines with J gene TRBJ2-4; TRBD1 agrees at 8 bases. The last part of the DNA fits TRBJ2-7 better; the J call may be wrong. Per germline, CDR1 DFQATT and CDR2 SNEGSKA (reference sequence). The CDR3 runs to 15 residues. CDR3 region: CSARIPTGGLNEQYF. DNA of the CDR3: TGCAGTGCTAGAATTCCCACAGGGGGTTTAAACGAGCAGTACTTC.

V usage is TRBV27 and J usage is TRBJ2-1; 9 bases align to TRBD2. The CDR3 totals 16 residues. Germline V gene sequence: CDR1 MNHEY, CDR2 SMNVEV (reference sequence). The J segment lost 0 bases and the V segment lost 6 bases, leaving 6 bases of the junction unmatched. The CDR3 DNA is TGTGCCAGCAGAACACGAGCGGGGGGCTCCTACAATGAGCAGTTCTTC. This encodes CASRTRAGGSYNEQFF.

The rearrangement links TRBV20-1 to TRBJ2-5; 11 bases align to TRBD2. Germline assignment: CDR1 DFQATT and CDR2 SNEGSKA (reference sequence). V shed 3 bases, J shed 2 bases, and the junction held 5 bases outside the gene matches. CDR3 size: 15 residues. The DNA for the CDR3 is TGCAGTGCTAGGGTAGCGGGAGGGCGACAAGAGACCCAGTACTTC. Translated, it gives CSARVAGGRQETQYF.

The CDR3 is CSLTRARGFDEQFF. The DNA for the CDR3 is TGCAGTCTAACTCGGGCCAGGGGGTTCGATGAGCAGTTCTTC. This chain joins TRBV20-1 and TRBJ2-1; 7 nucleotides match TRBD1. Germline V gene sequence: CDR1 DFQATT, CDR2 SNEGSKA (reference sequence). Unmatched junction bases numbered 15, after V lost 8 bases and J lost 8 bases. The CDR3 loop spans 14 amino acids.

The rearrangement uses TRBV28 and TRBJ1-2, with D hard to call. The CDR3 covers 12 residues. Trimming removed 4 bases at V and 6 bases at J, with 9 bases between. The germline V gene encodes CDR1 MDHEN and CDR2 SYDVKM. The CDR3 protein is CASSSGMDGYTF. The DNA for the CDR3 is TGTGCCAGCAGTTCGGGGATGGATGGCTACACCTTC.